What follows is one T cell receptor (beta chain) and its context. The source of the sample is a study of T cells expressing NK-cell markers. No DNA is given; TCRdb re-called the 5' RACE reads and lists each CDR3 protein once. The sample totals about 460,000 distinct CDR3 sequences; its top ten clones hold roughly 1.4%. CDR3 size: 14 residues. Sequencing input: blood T cells: a sorted CD56 or NKG2C T cell subset, CD4+ or CD8+ T cells, or bulk PBMC T cells (not recorded which). This receptor was identified in a woman between 45 and 65 years old in good health. The chain joins TRBV12-3 or TRBV12-4 to TRBJ1-5; lacking DNA, the TRBD1 call made by TCRdb goes unchecked. The CDR3 region is CASTYGGIDQPQHF.